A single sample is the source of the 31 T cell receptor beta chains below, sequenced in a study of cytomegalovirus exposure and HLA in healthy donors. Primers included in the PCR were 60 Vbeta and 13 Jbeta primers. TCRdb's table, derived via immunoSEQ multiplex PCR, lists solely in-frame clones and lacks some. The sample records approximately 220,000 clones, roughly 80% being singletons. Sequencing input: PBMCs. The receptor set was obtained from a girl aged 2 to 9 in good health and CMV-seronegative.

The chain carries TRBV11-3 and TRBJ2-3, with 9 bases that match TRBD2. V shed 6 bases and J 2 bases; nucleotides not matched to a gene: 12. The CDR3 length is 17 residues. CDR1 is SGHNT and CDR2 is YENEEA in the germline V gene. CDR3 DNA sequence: TGTGCCAGCAGTCAGGGGCGGGGGGGCCGGGACACAGATACGCAGTATTTT. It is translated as CASSQGRGGRDTDTQYF.

The CDR3 DNA reads TGTGCCAGCAGTCTACCTGGGGCAGGTTTAAGATATGGCTACACCTTC. It yields the protein CASSLPGAGLRYGYTF. This chain uses TRBV7-9 with TRBJ1-2; D perhaps matches TRBD1 (5 bases). The CDR3 extends over 16 amino acids. The V gene's germline CDR1 is SEHNR and CDR2 FQNEAQ (reference sequence). V gave up 6 bases and J gave up 5 bases, with 22 bases separating them.

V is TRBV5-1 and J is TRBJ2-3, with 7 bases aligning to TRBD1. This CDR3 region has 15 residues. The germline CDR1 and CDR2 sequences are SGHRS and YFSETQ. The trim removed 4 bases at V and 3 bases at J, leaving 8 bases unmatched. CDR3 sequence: CASSIDRVGTDTQYF. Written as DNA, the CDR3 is TGCGCCAGCAGCATAGACAGGGTTGGAACAGATACGCAGTATTTT.

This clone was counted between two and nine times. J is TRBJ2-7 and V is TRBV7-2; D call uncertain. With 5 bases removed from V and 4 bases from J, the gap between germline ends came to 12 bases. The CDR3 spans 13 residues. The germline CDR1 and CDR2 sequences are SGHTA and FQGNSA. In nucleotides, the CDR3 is TGTGCCAGCAGCAGCATCCTCGGGTACGAGCAGTACTTC. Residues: CASSSILGYEQYF.

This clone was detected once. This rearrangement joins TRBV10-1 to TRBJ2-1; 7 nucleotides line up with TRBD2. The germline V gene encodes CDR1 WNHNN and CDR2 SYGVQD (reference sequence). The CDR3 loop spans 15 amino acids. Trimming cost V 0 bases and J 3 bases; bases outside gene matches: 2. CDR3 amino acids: CASSESKRGYNEQFF. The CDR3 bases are TGCGCCAGCAGTGAGTCGAAGCGGGGCTACAATGAGCAGTTCTTC.

The CDR3 sequence: CASSRSGTPYYGYTF. CDR3 DNA sequence: TGTGCCAGCAGCCGCAGCGGGACTCCTTACTATGGCTACACCTTC. The chain has TRBV5-6 and TRBJ1-2; D is perhaps TRBD1 (5 bases). CDR1 and CDR2 from the germline V gene are SGHDT and YYEEEE. The CDR3 contains 15 residues. Trimming took 4 bases from V and 3 from J, leaving 16 bases between them.

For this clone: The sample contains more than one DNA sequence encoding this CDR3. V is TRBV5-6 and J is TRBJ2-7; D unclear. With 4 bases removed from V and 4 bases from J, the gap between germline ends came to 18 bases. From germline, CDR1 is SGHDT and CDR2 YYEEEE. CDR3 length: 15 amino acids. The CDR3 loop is CASSGWQAFQYEQYF. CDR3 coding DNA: TGTGCCAGCAGCGGCTGGCAGGCATTCCAGTACGAGCAGTACTTC.

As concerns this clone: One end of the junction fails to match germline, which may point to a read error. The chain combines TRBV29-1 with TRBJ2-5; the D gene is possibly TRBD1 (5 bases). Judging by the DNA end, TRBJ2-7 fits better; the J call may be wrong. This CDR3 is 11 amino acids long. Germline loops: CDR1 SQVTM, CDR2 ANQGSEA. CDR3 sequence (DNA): TGCAGTGTTGTAGGGCAGGGCGAGCAGTACTTC. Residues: CSVVGQGEQYF.

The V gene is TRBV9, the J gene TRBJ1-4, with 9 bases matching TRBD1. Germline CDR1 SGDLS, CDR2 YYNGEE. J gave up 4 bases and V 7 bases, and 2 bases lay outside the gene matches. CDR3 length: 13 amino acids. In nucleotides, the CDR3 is TGTGCCAGCGGGACAGGGATTAATGAAAAACTGTTTTTT. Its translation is CASGTGINEKLFF.

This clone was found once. CDR3 region: CSVATKMNTEAFF. For the CDR3, the DNA is TGCAGCGTTGCCACAAAGATGAACACTGAAGCTTTCTTT. The chain links TRBV29-1 to TRBJ1-1, with no clear D. This CDR3 has 13 amino acids. Germline V gene lookup returns CDR1 SQVTM and CDR2 ANQGSEA. The germline V and J ends were trimmed by 4 bases and 0 bases, with 9 bases remaining between them. The variable domain in full, completed from reference TRBV29-1 and TRBJ1-1, reads SAVISQKPSRDICQRGTSLTIQCQVDSQVTMMFWYRQQPGQSLTLIATANQGSEATYESGFVIDKFPISRPNLTFSTLTVSNMSPEDSSIYLCSVATKMNTEAFFGQGTRLTVV.

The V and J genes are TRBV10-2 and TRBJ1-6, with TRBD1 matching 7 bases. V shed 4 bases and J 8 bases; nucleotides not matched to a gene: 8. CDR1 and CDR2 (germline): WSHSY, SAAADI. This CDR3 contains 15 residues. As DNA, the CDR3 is TGCGCCAGCAGTGGCCGGGACAGCCTCGATTCACCCCTCCACTTT. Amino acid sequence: CASSGRDSLDSPLHF.

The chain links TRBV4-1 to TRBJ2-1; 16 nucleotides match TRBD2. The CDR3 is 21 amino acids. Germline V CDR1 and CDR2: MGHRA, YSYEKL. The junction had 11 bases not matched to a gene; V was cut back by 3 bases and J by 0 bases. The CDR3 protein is CASSQWAAGTSGRASYNEQFF. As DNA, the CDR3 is TGCGCCAGCAGCCAGTGGGCAGCCGGGACTAGCGGGAGGGCCTCCTACAATGAGCAGTTCTTC.

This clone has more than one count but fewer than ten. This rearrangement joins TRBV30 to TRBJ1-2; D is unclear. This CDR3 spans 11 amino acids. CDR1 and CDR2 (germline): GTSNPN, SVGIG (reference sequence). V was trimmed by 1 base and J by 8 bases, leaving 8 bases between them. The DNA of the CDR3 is TGTGCCTGGAGTGGCCCTCAGGGCTACACCTTC. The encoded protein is CAWSGPQGYTF. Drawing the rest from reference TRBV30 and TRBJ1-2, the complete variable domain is SQTIHQWPATLVQPVGSPLSLECTVEGTSNPNLYWYRQAAGRGLQLLFYSVGIGQISSEVPQNLSASRPQDRQFILSSKKLLLSDSGFYLCAWSGPQGYTFGSGTRLTVV.

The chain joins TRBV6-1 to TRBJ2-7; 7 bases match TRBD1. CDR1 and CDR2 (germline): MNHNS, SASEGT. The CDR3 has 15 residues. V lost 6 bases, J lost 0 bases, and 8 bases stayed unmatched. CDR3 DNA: TGTGCCAGCAGCGTCGAGGACAGGACCTCCTACGAGCAGTACTTC. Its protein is CASSVEDRTSYEQYF.

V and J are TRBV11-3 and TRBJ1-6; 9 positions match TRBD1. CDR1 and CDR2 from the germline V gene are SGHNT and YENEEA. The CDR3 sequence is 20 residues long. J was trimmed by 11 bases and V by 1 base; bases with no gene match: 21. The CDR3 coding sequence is TGTGCCAGCAGCTTAGCCCCGTTATCCGACAGGGGGAAAGAGGAAACACCCCTCCACTTT. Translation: CASSLAPLSDRGKEETPLHF.

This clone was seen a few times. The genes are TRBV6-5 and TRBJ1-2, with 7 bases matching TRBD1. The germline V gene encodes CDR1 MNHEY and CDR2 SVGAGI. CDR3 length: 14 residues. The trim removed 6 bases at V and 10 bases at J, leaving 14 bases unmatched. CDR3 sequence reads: CASRRDSSQVVYTF. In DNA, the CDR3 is TGTGCCAGCAGGCGGGACAGTTCACAAGTTGTCTACACCTTC.

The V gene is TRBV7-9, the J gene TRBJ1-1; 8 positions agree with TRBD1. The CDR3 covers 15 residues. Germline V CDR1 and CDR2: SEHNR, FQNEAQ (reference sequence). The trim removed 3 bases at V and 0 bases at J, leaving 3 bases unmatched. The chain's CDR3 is CASSFAQGVNTEAFF. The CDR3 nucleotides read TGTGCCAGCAGCTTTGCACAGGGGGTGAACACTGAAGCTTTCTTT.

The CDR3 sequence: CASSLKRQGDNQPQHF. The CDR3 region has the DNA TGTGCCAGCAGCTTAAAGAGGCAGGGGGACAATCAGCCCCAGCATTTT. The J gene is TRBJ1-5, the V gene TRBV5-4; 7 bases fit TRBD1. This CDR3 comprises 16 residues. The ends lost 2 bases at V and 3 bases at J; junction bases unmatched: 8. The V gene's germline CDR1 is SGHNT and CDR2 YYREEE (reference sequence).

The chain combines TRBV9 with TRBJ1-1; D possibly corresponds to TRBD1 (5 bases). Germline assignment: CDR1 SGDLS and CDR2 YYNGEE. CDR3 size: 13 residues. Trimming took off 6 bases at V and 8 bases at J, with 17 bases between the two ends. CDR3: CASNPNGGKEAFF. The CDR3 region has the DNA TGTGCCAGCAACCCTAATGGGGGGAAGGAAGCTTTCTTT.

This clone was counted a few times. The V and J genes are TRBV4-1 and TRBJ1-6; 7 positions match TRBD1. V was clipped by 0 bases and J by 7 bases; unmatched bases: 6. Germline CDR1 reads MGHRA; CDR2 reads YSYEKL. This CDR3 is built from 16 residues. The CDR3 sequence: CASSQDRGQANSPLHF. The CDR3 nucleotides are TGCGCCAGCAGCCAAGATAGAGGACAGGCAAATTCACCCCTCCACTTT.

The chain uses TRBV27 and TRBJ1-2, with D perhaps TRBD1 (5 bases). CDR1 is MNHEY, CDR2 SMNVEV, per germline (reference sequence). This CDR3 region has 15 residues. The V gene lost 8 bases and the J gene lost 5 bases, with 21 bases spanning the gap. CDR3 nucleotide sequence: TGTGCCAGCTCCAGGGTGAAAACGTCAGGGTATGGCTACACCTTC. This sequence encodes CASSRVKTSGYGYTF.

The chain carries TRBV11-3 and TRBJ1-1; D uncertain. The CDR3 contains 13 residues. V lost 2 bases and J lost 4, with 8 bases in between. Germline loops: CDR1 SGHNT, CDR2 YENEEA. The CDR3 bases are TGTGCCAGCAGCTTAACCGGGTTCACTGAAGCTTTCTTT. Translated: CASSLTGFTEAFF.

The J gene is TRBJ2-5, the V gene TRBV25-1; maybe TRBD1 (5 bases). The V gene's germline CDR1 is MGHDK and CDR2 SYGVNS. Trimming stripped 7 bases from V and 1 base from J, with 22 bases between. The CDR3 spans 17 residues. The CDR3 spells CASTCYRPLGRQETQYF. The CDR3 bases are TGTGCCAGCACTTGTTACAGGCCGCTGGGGCGCCAAGAGACCCAGTACTTC.

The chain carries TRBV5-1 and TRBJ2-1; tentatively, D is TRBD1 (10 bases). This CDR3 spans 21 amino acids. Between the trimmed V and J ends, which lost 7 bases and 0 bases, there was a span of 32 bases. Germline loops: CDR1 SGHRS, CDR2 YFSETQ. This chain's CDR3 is CASRPGQGLSGGYDSYNEQFF. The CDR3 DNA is TGCGCCAGCCGACCGGGACAGGGGTTGAGCGGGGGGTACGACTCCTACAATGAGCAGTTCTTC.

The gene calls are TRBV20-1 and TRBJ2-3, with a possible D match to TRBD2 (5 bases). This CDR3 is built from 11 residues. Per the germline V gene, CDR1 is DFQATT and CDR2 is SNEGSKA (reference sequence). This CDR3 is CSVTSADTQYF. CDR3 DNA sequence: TGCAGCGTAACTAGTGCAGATACGCAGTATTTT.

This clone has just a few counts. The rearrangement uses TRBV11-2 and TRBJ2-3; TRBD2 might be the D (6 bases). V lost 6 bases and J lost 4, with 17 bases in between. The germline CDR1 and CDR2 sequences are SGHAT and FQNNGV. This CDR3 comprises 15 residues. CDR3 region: CASSQTALAPDTQYF. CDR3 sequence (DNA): TGTGCCAGCAGTCAGACGGCACTAGCCCCAGATACGCAGTATTTT.

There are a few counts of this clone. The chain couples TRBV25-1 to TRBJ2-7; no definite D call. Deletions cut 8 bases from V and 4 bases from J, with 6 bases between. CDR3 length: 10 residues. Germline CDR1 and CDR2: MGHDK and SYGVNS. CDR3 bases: TGTGCCAGCGGTCAGTACGAGCAGTACTTC. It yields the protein CASGQYEQYF.

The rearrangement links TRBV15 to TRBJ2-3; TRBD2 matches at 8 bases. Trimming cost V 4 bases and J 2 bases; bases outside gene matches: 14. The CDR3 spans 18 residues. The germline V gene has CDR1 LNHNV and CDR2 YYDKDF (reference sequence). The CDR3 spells CATSTAGSPAGVTDTQYF. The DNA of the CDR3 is TGTGCCACCAGCACCGCCGGCAGTCCAGCGGGAGTCACAGATACGCAGTATTTT.

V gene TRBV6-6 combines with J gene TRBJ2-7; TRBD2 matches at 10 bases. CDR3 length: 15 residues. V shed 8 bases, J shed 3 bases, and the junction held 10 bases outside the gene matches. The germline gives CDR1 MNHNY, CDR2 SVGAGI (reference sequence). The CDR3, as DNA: TGTGCCAGCTTAAGGGGGGCTAGCGGGGGCTACGAGCAGTACTTC. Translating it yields CASLRGASGGYEQYF.

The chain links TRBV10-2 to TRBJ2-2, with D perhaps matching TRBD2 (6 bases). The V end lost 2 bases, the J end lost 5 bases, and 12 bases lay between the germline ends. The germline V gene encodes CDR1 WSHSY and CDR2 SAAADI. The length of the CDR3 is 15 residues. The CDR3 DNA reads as TGCGCCAGCAGTGAGGTACTAGCTGGTACCGGGGAGCTGTTTTTT. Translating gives CASSEVLAGTGELFF.

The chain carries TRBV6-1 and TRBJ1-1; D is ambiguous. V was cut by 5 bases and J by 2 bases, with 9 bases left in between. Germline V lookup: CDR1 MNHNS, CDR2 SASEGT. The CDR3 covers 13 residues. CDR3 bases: TGTGCCAGCAGTCCCACAGTCAACACTGAAGCTTTCTTT. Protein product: CASSPTVNTEAFF.